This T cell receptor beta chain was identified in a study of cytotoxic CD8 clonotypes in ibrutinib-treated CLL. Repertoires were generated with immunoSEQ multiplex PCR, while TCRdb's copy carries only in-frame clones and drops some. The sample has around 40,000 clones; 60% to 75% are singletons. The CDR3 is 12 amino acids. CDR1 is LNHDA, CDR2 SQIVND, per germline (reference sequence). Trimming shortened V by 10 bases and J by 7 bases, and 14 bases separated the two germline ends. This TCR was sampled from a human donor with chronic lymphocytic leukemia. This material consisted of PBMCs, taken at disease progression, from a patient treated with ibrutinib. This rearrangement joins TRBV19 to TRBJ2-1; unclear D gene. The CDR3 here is CAIGSIANEQFF. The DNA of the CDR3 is TGTGCCATAGGTTCGATCGCGAATGAGCAGTTCTTC.